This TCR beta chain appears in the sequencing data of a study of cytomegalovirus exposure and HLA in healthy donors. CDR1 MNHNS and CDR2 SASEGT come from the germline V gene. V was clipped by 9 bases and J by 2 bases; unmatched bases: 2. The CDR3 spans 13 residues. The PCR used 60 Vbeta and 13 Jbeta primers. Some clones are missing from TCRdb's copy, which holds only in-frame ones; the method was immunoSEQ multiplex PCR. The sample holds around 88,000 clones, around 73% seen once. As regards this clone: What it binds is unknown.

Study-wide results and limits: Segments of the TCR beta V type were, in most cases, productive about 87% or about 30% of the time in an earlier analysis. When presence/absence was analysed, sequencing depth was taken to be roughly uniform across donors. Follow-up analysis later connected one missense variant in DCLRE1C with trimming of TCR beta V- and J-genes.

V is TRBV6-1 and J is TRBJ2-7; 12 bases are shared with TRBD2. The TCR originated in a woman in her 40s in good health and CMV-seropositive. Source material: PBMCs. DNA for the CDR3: TGTGCCAGTGCTAGCGGGAGGGCCTACGAGCAGTACTTC. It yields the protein CASASGRAYEQYF.